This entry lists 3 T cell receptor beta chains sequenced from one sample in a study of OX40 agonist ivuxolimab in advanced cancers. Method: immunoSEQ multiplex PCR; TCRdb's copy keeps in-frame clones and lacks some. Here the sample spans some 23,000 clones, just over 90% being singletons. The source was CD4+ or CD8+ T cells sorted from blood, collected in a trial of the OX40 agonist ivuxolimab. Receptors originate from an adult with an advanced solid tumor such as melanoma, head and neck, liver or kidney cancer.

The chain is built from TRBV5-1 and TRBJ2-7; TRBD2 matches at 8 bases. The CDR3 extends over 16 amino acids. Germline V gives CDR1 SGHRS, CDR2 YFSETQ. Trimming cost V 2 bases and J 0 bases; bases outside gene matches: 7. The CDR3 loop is CASSFPDSGGSYEQYF. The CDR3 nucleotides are TGCGCCAGCAGCTTCCCCGACAGCGGGGGCTCCTACGAGCAGTACTTC. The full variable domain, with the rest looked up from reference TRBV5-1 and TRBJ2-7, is KAGVTQTPRYLIKTRGQQVTLSCSPISGHRSVSWYQQTPGQGLQFLFEYFSETQRNKGNFPGRFSGRQFSNSRSEMNVSTLELGDSALYLCASSFPDSGGSYEQYFGPGTRLTVT.

The CDR3 DNA reads TGTGCCAGCAGCTCAGGGTTGGGGTATGGCTACACCTTC. Its protein is CASSSGLGYGYTF. This chain uses TRBV5-4 with TRBJ1-2, with D maybe TRBD1 (5 bases). The V gene lost 3 bases and the J gene lost 5 bases, with 11 bases spanning the gap. Germline V CDR1 and CDR2: SGHNT, YYREEE (reference sequence). The CDR3 has 13 amino acids. Variable domain in full (rest from reference TRBV5-4 and TRBJ1-2): ETGVTQSPTHLIKTRGQQVTLRCSSQSGHNTVSWYQQALGQGPQFIFQYYREEENGRGNFPPRFSGLQFPNYSSELNVNALELDDSALYLCASSSGLGYGYTFGSGTRLTVV.

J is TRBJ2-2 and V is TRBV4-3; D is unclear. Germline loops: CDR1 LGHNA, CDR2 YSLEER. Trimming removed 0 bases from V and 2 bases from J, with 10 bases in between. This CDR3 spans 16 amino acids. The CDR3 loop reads CASSQDRPDNTGELFF. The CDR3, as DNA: TGCGCCAGCAGCCAAGATCGGCCAGATAACACCGGGGAGCTGTTTTTT.